A selection of T cell receptor beta chains follows, all from one sample in a study of blood T cell repertoires in COVID-19. Clones were sequenced by immunoSEQ multiplex PCR, and TCRdb holds only the in-frame ones, with some missing. The top ten hold less than 2% of the sample, which has 130,000 to 150,000 clones, over 70% seen once. The specimen sequenced was peripheral blood. Source of these receptors: a woman in her sixties with acute or convalescent COVID-19. Both conserved end residues are part of each CDR3. A D gene is named only where the DNA matches it firmly. The listing skips clone size in some rows; elsewhere it reads once, few, many or a size class.

clone size: .; V gene: TRBV3-1/TRBV3-2; CDR3 length: 18; J gene: TRBJ2-1; D gene: TRBD2; CDR3 DNA: TGTGCCAGCAGCCGAAACCCCGGACTAGCGGGATCCCGAGGGGCGCAGTTCTTC; CDR3 protein: CASSRNPGLAGSRGAQFF
clone size: .; V gene: TRBV27; CDR3 length: 15; J gene: TRBJ2-5; D gene: TRBD2; CDR3 DNA: TGTGCCAGCAGTTTAAACGGGAGGGCCGGGGAGACCCAGTACTTC; CDR3 protein: CASSLNGRAGETQYF
clone size: .; V gene: TRBV7-3; CDR3 length: 15; J gene: TRBJ2-1; D gene: TRBD2; CDR3 DNA: TGTGCCAGCAGCTTAAAGGGGCCCGGGACTAACGAGCAGTTCTTC; CDR3 protein: CASSLKGPGTNEQFF
clone size: .; V gene: TRBV6-5; CDR3 length: 13; J gene: TRBJ2-7; D gene: TRBD1; CDR3 DNA: TGTGCCAGCACAGGGGGCCATGGCTACGAGCAGTACTTC; CDR3 protein: CASTGGHGYEQYF
clone size: .; V gene: TRBV6-6; CDR3 length: 16; J gene: TRBJ2-7; D gene: TRBD1; CDR3 DNA: TGTGCCAGCAGACCCACGACAGGGGCGGTTTTCGCCGAGCAGTACTTC; CDR3 protein: CASRPTTGAVFAEQYF
clone size: .; V gene: TRBV19; CDR3 length: 15; J gene: TRBJ2-7; D gene: .; CDR3 DNA: TGTGCCAGTAGTACCCGCCGGGACACAGCCTACGAGCAGTACTTC; CDR3 protein: CASSTRRDTAYEQYF
clone size: .; V gene: TRBV28; CDR3 length: 15; J gene: TRBJ1-3; D gene: TRBD1; CDR3 DNA: TGTGCCAGCAAACAGGGGCGGCCGCCTGGAAACACCATATATTTT; CDR3 protein: CASKQGRPPGNTIYF
clone size: .; V gene: TRBV5-6; CDR3 length: 12; J gene: TRBJ1-2; D gene: .; CDR3 DNA: TGTGCCAGCAGTTCCCGGGGATATGGCTACACCTTC; CDR3 protein: CASSSRGYGYTF
clone size: .; V gene: TRBV7-9; CDR3 length: 12; J gene: TRBJ2-7; D gene: .; CDR3 DNA: TGTGCCAGCAGCTTAGGACAGAACGAGCAGTACTTC; CDR3 protein: CASSLGQNEQYF
clone size: .; V gene: TRBV3-1/TRBV3-2; CDR3 length: 15; J gene: TRBJ2-1; D gene: .; CDR3 DNA: TGTGCCAGCAGCCAACTAGCGATGAACCACAATGAGCAGTTCTTC; CDR3 protein: CASSQLAMNHNEQFF
clone size: .; V gene: TRBV11-3; CDR3 length: 12; J gene: TRBJ2-1; D gene: .; CDR3 DNA: TGTGCCAGCAGCTTTAGGGGCAGTGAGCAGTTCTTC; CDR3 protein: CASSFRGSEQFF
clone size: .; V gene: TRBV6-5; CDR3 length: 12; J gene: TRBJ2-5; D gene: .; CDR3 DNA: TGTGCCAGCCAGAGGAGGGAGAAGACCCAGTACTTC; CDR3 protein: CASQRREKTQYF
clone size: once; V gene: TRBV9; CDR3 length: 16; J gene: TRBJ1-1; D gene: .; CDR3 DNA: TGTGCCAGCAGATGGGGCAGGGAACGGCTAGGCACTGAAGCTTTCTTT; CDR3 protein: CASRWGRERLGTEAFF
clone size: .; V gene: TRBV19; CDR3 length: 9; J gene: TRBJ1-1; D gene: .; CDR3 DNA: TGTGCCAGTATTTCAAAAGCTTTCTTT; CDR3 protein: CASISKAFF
clone size: .; V gene: TRBV11-2; CDR3 length: 13; J gene: TRBJ2-7; D gene: .; CDR3 DNA: TGTGCCAGCAGCCGCGACAGTAACTACGAGCAGTACTTC; CDR3 protein: CASSRDSNYEQYF
clone size: .; V gene: TRBV7-9; CDR3 length: 15; J gene: TRBJ2-7; D gene: .; CDR3 DNA: TGTGCCAGCAGCTTAGGAGGGGGTACAACCTACGAGCAGTACTTC; CDR3 protein: CASSLGGGTTYEQYF
clone size: .; V gene: TRBV5-1; CDR3 length: 15; J gene: TRBJ2-1; D gene: TRBD2; CDR3 DNA: TGCGCCAGCGAGACTAGCGGGAGGGCCATTAGTGAGCAGTTCTTC; CDR3 protein: CASETSGRAISEQFF
clone size: .; V gene: TRBV10-2; CDR3 length: 15; J gene: TRBJ2-1; D gene: .; CDR3 DNA: TGCGCCAGCAGTGAGTCTAGCGCTACCTCCCAAGAGCAGTTCTTC; CDR3 protein: CASSESSATSQEQFF
clone size: .; V gene: TRBV11-2; CDR3 length: 14; J gene: TRBJ1-6; D gene: .; CDR3 DNA: TGTGCCAGCAGCACCCGGACAGAAAATTCACCCCTCCACTTT; CDR3 protein: CASSTRTENSPLHF
clone size: .; V gene: TRBV11-2; CDR3 length: 19; J gene: TRBJ2-7; D gene: TRBD1; CDR3 DNA: TGTGCCAGCAGCCTCACCGGGACAGGGTACCGCCGAAGCTCCTACGAGCAGTACTTC; CDR3 protein: CASSLTGTGYRRSSYEQYF
clone size: .; V gene: TRBV12-3/TRBV12-4; CDR3 length: 13; J gene: TRBJ1-5; D gene: .; CDR3 DNA: TGTGCCAGTGGGGCGCATAGCAATCAGCCCCAGCATTTT; CDR3 protein: CASGAHSNQPQHF
clone size: .; V gene: TRBV5-1; CDR3 length: 13; J gene: TRBJ2-5; D gene: .; CDR3 DNA: TGCGCCAGCAGCCCATTGAGGAAAGAGACCCAGTACTTC; CDR3 protein: CASSPLRKETQYF
clone size: .; V gene: TRBV5-4; CDR3 length: 13; J gene: TRBJ1-1; D gene: TRBD1; CDR3 DNA: TGTGCCAGCAGCTATGACAGGGACACTGAAGCTTTCTTT; CDR3 protein: CASSYDRDTEAFF
clone size: few; V gene: TRBV19; CDR3 length: 17; J gene: TRBJ2-1; D gene: TRBD2; CDR3 DNA: TGTGCCAGTAGTATTGAGGCTAGCGGGAGGTTCTACAATGAGCAGTTCTTC; CDR3 protein: CASSIEASGRFYNEQFF
clone size: .; V gene: TRBV28; CDR3 length: 15; J gene: TRBJ1-5; D gene: TRBD1; CDR3 DNA: TGTGCCAGCAGTTTCGGACAGGGGTTAAATCAGCCCCAGCATTTT; CDR3 protein: CASSFGQGLNQPQHF
clone size: .; V gene: TRBV25-1; CDR3 length: 16; J gene: TRBJ2-1; D gene: .; CDR3 DNA: TGTGCCAGCAGTCCCTCAACAGGTTACTCCTACAATGAGCAGTTCTTC; CDR3 protein: CASSPSTGYSYNEQFF
clone size: once; V gene: TRBV5-1; CDR3 length: 14; J gene: TRBJ2-1; D gene: .; CDR3 DNA: TGCGCCAGCAGCACCGGGACTTCTAGGGGTGAGCAGTTCTTC; CDR3 protein: CASSTGTSRGEQFF
clone size: once; V gene: TRBV28; CDR3 length: 17; J gene: TRBJ2-2; D gene: TRBD2; CDR3 DNA: TGTGCCAGCAGTCCAGGGGGACTAGCGGGAGTCACCGGGGAGCTGTTTTTT; CDR3 protein: CASSPGGLAGVTGELFF
clone size: .; V gene: TRBV30; CDR3 length: 12; J gene: TRBJ1-2; D gene: .; CDR3 DNA: TGTGCCTGGAGCCCGGGAGAGTATGGCTACACCTTC; CDR3 protein: CAWSPGEYGYTF